These 10 T cell receptor beta chains originate from one sample sequenced in a study of tissue T cells after allogeneic stem cell transplantation. Time point denoted: mouse harvest day 14 after allogeneic transplant. Each mouse received 10^7 T-cell-depleted marrow cells plus 10^6 splenic CD5+ T cells by tail vein. The protocol was immunoSEQ multiplex PCR, while the TCRdb copy is restricted to in-frame clones and leaves out a portion. The profile shows 7,000 to 9,500 clones, 34% of them singletons. Material: skin. The source of these receptors is a female BALB/c mouse given C57BL/6 T cells with graft-versus-host disease after an allogeneic hematopoietic cell transplant.

Concerning this clone itself: Genes and germline are mouse. Read data end 1 residue before the CDR3 end; the end is taken from the germline J gene. The chain employs TRBV26 and TRBJ2-5, with a tentative D call TRBD1 (6 bases). Germline V gene data show CDR1 as KGHPV and CDR2 as FQNQEV (reference sequence). Trimming stripped 4 bases from V and 3 bases from J, with 8 bases between. The CDR3 runs to 13 residues. CDR3 bases read: TGTGCCAGCAGTCCCGGACAGCAAGACACCCAGTAC. It codes for CASSPGQQDTQY. In full, the CDR3 is CASSPGQQDTQYF.

Regarding this clone: Genes and germline are mouse. The read stops 1 residue short of the end of the CDR3; the missing end is completed from the germline J gene. The chain uses TRBV26 and TRBJ1-1; D remains unclear. Germline V CDR1 and CDR2: KGHPV, FQNQEV (reference sequence). This CDR3 has 13 residues. Trimming shortened V by 2 bases and J by 1 base, and 5 bases separated the two germline ends. The CDR3 DNA, read in part, is TGTGCCAGCAGTCTGGCCAGAAACACAGAAGTCTTC. Translating it yields CASSLARNTEVF. The complete CDR3 protein is CASSLARNTEVFF.

This clone came up a few times. The gene names here belong to mouse. The CDR3 goes on 1 residue after the read ends, and that part is filled in from the germline J gene. The chain uses TRBV26 and TRBJ2-2; TRBD1 is a possible D gene (6 bases). CDR3 length: 13 amino acids. The ends were cut back, 6 bases at V and 2 bases at J, with 7 bases in the middle. Germline values: CDR1 KGHPV, CDR2 FQNQEV (reference sequence). The CDR3 bases that were read are TGTGCCAGCAGAGGACAGAACACCGGGCAGCTCTAC. It codes for CASRGQNTGQLY. The whole CDR3 sequence reads CASRGQNTGQLYF.

Points on this clone: Gene names follow the mouse nomenclature. Coverage ceases 1 residue before the CDR3 finishes, and the germline J gene fills in the end. The chain has TRBV19 and TRBJ2-1, with TRBD1 as a possible D gene (5 bases). With 5 bases removed from V and 1 base from J, the gap between germline ends came to 7 bases. The CDR3 runs 13 residues. The germline V gene encodes CDR1 FNHDT and CDR2 SITEND (reference sequence). The covered CDR3 bases are TGTGCCAGCAGAGACAGAAACTATGCTGAGCAGTTC. Protein: CASRDRNYAEQF. The entire CDR3 reads CASRDRNYAEQFF.

With regard to this clone: Mouse gene names and germline throughout. The CDR3 end falls 1 residue outside the read, so it is completed with the germline J gene. This chain joins TRBV26 and TRBJ1-2, with D hard to call. V was cut by 4 bases and J by 4 bases, with 4 bases left in between. Germline CDR1 KGHPV, CDR2 FQNQEV (reference sequence). The CDR3 contains 11 residues. The CDR3 DNA, read in part, is TGTGCCAGCAGTCGGGGCTCCGACTACACC. Its protein product is CASSRGSDYT. The whole CDR3 sequence is CASSRGSDYTF.

This clone was observed a few times. The genes and germline here are from mouse. The CDR3 goes on 1 residue after the read ends, and that part is filled in from the germline J gene. This chain uses TRBV13-3 with TRBJ2-4; D unresolved. V dropped 5 bases and J dropped 1 base, with 5 bases sitting between them. The CDR3 spans 12 residues. The germline gives CDR1 NNHDY, CDR2 SYVADS. CDR3 in amino acids: CASRGGQNTLYF. CDR3 bases read: TGTGCCAGCAGGGGAGGTCAAAACACCTTGTAC. The whole variable domain, filled in from reference TRBV13-3 and TRBJ2-4, reads EAAVTQSPRSKVAVTGGKVTLSCHQTNNHDYMYWYRQDTGHGLRLIHYSYVADSTEKGDIPDGYKASRPSQENFSLILELASLSQTAVYFCASRGGQNTLYFGAGTRLSVL.

Regarding this clone: The listed genes are named as in mouse. The read stops 1 residue short of the end of the CDR3; the missing end is completed from the germline J gene. The rearrangement joins TRBV16 to TRBJ1-5; TRBD1 matches at 9 bases. The germline V gene has CDR1 SGHSA and CDR2 FRNQAP. CDR3 length: 15 residues. V dropped 5 bases and J dropped 4; count of bases not matched to a gene: 6. CDR3 DNA, as far as it was read: TGTGCAAGCAGCCCGGGACAGGGAGGGAACCAGGCTCCGCTT. Translating it yields CASSPGQGGNQAPL. The full CDR3 reads CASSPGQGGNQAPLF.

By share of the sample, this clone is medium-sized. Gene names are the mouse ones. The sequenced CDR3 bases are TGTGCCAGCAGCTCGAGACTGGGGGGGAACTATGCTGAGCAGTTC. Its translation is CASSSRLGGNYAEQF. The CDR3 as a whole reads CASSSRLGGNYAEQFF. This chain joins TRBV3 and TRBJ2-1, with TRBD2 identical over 11 bases. The DNA ends 1 residue before the CDR3 does, and the rest of the CDR3 is filled in from the germline J gene. With 4 bases clipped from V and 1 base from J, the junction kept 3 bases outside the gene matches. The CDR3 is made up of 16 amino acids. Germline V gene data show CDR1 as SNHLY and CDR2 as FYNGKV (reference sequence). The full variable domain, rest sourced from reference TRBV3 and TRBJ2-1, is GPKVLQIPSHQIIDMGQMVTLNCDPVSNHLYFYWYKQILGQQMEFLVNFYNGKVMEKSKLFKDQFSVERPDGSYFTLKIQPTALEDSAVYFCASSSRLGGNYAEQFFGPGTRLTVL.

Judged by abundance, this clone is medium-sized. The gene symbols are mouse symbols. The sequence runs out 1 residue before the end of the CDR3; the remainder is reconstructed from the germline J gene. This chain connects TRBV13-1 to TRBJ2-1, with D perhaps matching TRBD1 (5 bases). The ends were cut back, 2 bases at V and 3 bases at J, with 12 bases in the middle. The CDR3 sequence is 15 residues long. Germline CDR1 NSHNY, CDR2 SYGAGN. CDR3 bases read: TGTGCCAGCAGTGAGGAGGACAAATCCTATGCTGAGCAGTTC. This translates into CASSEEDKSYAEQF. The entire CDR3 reads CASSEEDKSYAEQFF.

About this clone itself: The genes and germline here are from mouse. The CDR3 extends 1 residue past the end of the read, so its final part is completed from the germline J gene. V gene TRBV26 combines with J gene TRBJ2-5, with D uncertain. Trimming left V 3 bases short and J 2 bases short, with 6 bases between. The CDR3 contains 13 residues. The germline gives CDR1 KGHPV, CDR2 FQNQEV (reference sequence). Here the CDR3 reads CASSLQFQDTQYF. The DNA read from the CDR3 is TGTGCCAGCAGTCTCCAGTTCCAAGACACCCAGTAC.